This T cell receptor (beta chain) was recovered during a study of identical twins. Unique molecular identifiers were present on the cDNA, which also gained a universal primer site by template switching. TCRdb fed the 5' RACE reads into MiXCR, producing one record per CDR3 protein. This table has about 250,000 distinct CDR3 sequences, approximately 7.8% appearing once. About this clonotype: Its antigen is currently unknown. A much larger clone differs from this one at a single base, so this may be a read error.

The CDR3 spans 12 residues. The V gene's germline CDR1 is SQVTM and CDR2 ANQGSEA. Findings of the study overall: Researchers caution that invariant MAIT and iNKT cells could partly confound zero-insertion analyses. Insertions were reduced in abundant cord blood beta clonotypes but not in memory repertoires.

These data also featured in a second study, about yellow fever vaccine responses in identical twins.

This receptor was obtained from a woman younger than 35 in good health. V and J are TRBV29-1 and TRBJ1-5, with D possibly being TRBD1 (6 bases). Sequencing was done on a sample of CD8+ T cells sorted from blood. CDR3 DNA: TGCGGCGCTCTGCAAGGGGGACAGCCCCAGCATTTT. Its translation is CGALQGGQPQHF.